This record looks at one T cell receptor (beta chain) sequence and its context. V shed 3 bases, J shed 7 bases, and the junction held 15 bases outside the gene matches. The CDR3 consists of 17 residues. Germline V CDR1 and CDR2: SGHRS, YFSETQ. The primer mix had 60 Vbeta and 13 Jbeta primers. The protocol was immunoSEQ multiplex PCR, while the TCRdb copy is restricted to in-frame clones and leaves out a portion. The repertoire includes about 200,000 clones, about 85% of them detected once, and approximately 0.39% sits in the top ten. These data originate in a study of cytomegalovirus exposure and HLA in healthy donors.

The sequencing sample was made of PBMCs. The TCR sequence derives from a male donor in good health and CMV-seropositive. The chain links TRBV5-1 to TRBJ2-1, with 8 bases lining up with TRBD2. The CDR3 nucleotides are TGCGCCAGCAGCTCCCGTGGCTGGAGGACTAGCCGGAATGAGCAGTTCTTC. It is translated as CASSSRGWRTSRNEQFF.